A selection of T cell receptor beta chains follows, all from one sample in a study of control samples from healthy donors and cancer patients. Profiled with immunoSEQ multiplex PCR; TCRdb holds only in-frame clones, not every one. Of over 200,000 clones listed, 82% are singletons. Sequenced: PBMCs. All receptors come from a woman aged 60-75 years with lung cancer. The CDR3 runs from the conserved cysteine through the conserved F or W. Fields, in order: V gene, clone size, D gene, J gene, CDR3 protein, CDR3 DNA. The D gene is left open where the match is weak. Not all rows give a size; the values are once, few, many and, for expanded clones, a class.

V gene: TRBV2
clone size: NA
D gene: NA
J gene: TRBJ2-1
CDR3 protein: CASSVDASYNEQFF
CDR3 DNA: TGTGCCAGCAGTGTGGACGCCTCCTACAATGAGCAGTTCTTC

V gene: TRBV19
clone size: NA
D gene: NA
J gene: TRBJ2-3
CDR3 protein: CASSSPAGNTQYF
CDR3 DNA: TGTGCCAGTAGTTCGCCCGCGGGGAATACGCAGTATTTT

V gene: TRBV7-8
clone size: once
D gene: NA
J gene: TRBJ1-5
CDR3 protein: CASSLAWDKKRNQPQHF
CDR3 DNA: TGTGCCAGCAGCTTAGCGTGGGACAAAAAGAGGAATCAGCCCCAGCATTTT

V gene: TRBV27
clone size: NA
D gene: NA
J gene: TRBJ2-2
CDR3 protein: CASKELGQGTGELFF
CDR3 DNA: TGTGCCAGCAAAGAGCTCGGGCAGGGCACCGGGGAGCTGTTTTTT

V gene: TRBV5-1
clone size: NA
D gene: NA
J gene: TRBJ2-1
CDR3 protein: CASGTVGQKEQFF
CDR3 DNA: TGCGCCAGCGGGACCGTGGGGCAGAAAGAGCAGTTCTTC

V gene: TRBV28
clone size: NA
D gene: NA
J gene: TRBJ1-2
CDR3 protein: CASRGRTNYGYTF
CDR3 DNA: TGTGCCAGCAGGGGGAGGACTAACTATGGCTACACCTTC

V gene: TRBV10-2
clone size: NA
D gene: TRBD1
J gene: TRBJ2-7
CDR3 protein: CASSESGGTGGREQYF
CDR3 DNA: TGCGCCAGCAGTGAGTCGGGAGGGACAGGGGGACGGGAGCAGTACTTC

V gene: TRBV15
clone size: NA
D gene: NA
J gene: TRBJ1-5
CDR3 protein: CATSSGRGGDQPQHF
CDR3 DNA: TGTGCCACCAGCAGTGGAAGGGGAGGGGATCAGCCCCAGCATTTT

V gene: TRBV27
clone size: NA
D gene: TRBD1
J gene: TRBJ1-1
CDR3 protein: CASSSPRGGPRNTEAFF
CDR3 DNA: TGTGCCAGCAGTTCACCCCGAGGGGGCCCACGGAACACTGAAGCTTTCTTT

V gene: TRBV6-6
clone size: NA
D gene: NA
J gene: TRBJ2-3
CDR3 protein: CASSRQIRGTDYTDTQYF
CDR3 DNA: TGTGCCAGCAGTCGCCAGATTCGAGGTACAGACTACACAGATACGCAGTATTTT

V gene: TRBV5-1
clone size: once
D gene: TRBD2
J gene: TRBJ2-2
CDR3 protein: CASSGSSGMNTGELFF
CDR3 DNA: TGCGCCAGCAGCGGCTCAAGCGGGATGAACACCGGGGAGCTGTTTTTT

V gene: TRBV6-4
clone size: NA
D gene: TRBD2
J gene: TRBJ2-2
CDR3 protein: CASSFSGGTNTGELFF
CDR3 DNA: TGTGCCAGCAGTTTTAGCGGGGGGACTAACACCGGGGAGCTGTTTTTT

V gene: TRBV7-8
clone size: NA
D gene: NA
J gene: TRBJ1-1
CDR3 protein: CASSPRRDGLMNTEAFF
CDR3 DNA: TGTGCCAGCAGCCCTAGAAGGGACGGACTTATGAACACTGAAGCTTTCTTT

V gene: TRBV6-1
clone size: NA
D gene: TRBD2
J gene: TRBJ2-7
CDR3 protein: CASSEEGFSGRLMYDEQYF
CDR3 DNA: TGTGCCAGCAGTGAAGAAGGTTTCAGCGGGAGGTTAATGTACGACGAGCAGTACTTC

V gene: TRBV9
clone size: NA
D gene: NA
J gene: TRBJ2-3
CDR3 protein: CASSVGQGYTDTQYF
CDR3 DNA: TGTGCCAGCAGCGTTGGGCAGGGGTACACAGATACGCAGTATTTT

V gene: TRBV6-5
clone size: NA
D gene: NA
J gene: TRBJ2-7
CDR3 protein: CASTAGTYEQYF
CDR3 DNA: TGTGCCAGCACGGCGGGGACCTACGAGCAGTACTTC

V gene: TRBV28
clone size: NA
D gene: NA
J gene: TRBJ2-5
CDR3 protein: CASSQRPMQETQYF
CDR3 DNA: TGTGCCAGCAGTCAACGACCCATGCAAGAGACCCAGTACTTC

V gene: TRBV6-5
clone size: few
D gene: NA
J gene: TRBJ1-2
CDR3 protein: CASSYLGYTF
CDR3 DNA: TGTGCCAGCAGTTACTTAGGCTACACCTTC

V gene: TRBV18
clone size: NA
D gene: NA
J gene: TRBJ1-2
CDR3 protein: CASSPEVGGYGYTF
CDR3 DNA: TGTGCCAGCTCACCTGAAGTGGGGGGATATGGCTACACCTTC

V gene: TRBV28
clone size: few
D gene: TRBD1
J gene: TRBJ1-5
CDR3 protein: CASRGQGLLYQQPQHF
CDR3 DNA: TGTGCCAGCAGAGGACAGGGACTCCTTTACCAACAGCCCCAGCATTTT

V gene: TRBV4-2
clone size: NA
D gene: TRBD2
J gene: TRBJ2-7
CDR3 protein: CASSQDTSGTYEQYF
CDR3 DNA: TGTGCCAGCAGCCAAGATACTAGCGGAACCTACGAGCAGTACTTC

V gene: TRBV4-1
clone size: NA
D gene: NA
J gene: TRBJ1-4
CDR3 protein: CASSQTPFGSTNEKLFF
CDR3 DNA: TGCGCCAGCAGCCAGACCCCGTTTGGATCGACTAATGAAAAACTGTTTTTT

V gene: TRBV5-5
clone size: NA
D gene: TRBD2
J gene: TRBJ2-1
CDR3 protein: CASSLEPSGIRNEQFF
CDR3 DNA: TGTGCCAGCAGCTTGGAGCCTAGCGGGATCCGGAATGAGCAGTTCTTC

V gene: TRBV11-3
clone size: NA
D gene: TRBD1
J gene: TRBJ2-3
CDR3 protein: CASSSGTGGPDTQYF
CDR3 DNA: TGTGCCAGCAGCTCCGGGACAGGGGGCCCAGATACGCAGTATTTT

V gene: TRBV27
clone size: NA
D gene: NA
J gene: TRBJ1-3
CDR3 protein: CASSSLTGFPRNTIYF
CDR3 DNA: TGTGCCAGCAGTTCTCTGACAGGCTTCCCGCGAAACACCATATATTTT

V gene: TRBV5-1
clone size: NA
D gene: TRBD2
J gene: TRBJ2-1
CDR3 protein: CASSLELADEQFF
CDR3 DNA: TGCGCCAGCAGCTTGGAACTAGCGGATGAGCAGTTCTTC

V gene: TRBV10-3
clone size: NA
D gene: TRBD1
J gene: TRBJ1-4
CDR3 protein: CAISLGQGYATNEKLFF
CDR3 DNA: TGTGCCATCAGCCTAGGACAGGGGTATGCAACTAATGAAAAACTGTTTTTT

V gene: TRBV28
clone size: NA
D gene: NA
J gene: TRBJ1-2
CDR3 protein: CASSPMVGLSYGYTF
CDR3 DNA: TGTGCCAGCAGTCCAATGGTAGGCCTATCCTATGGCTACACCTTC

V gene: TRBV3-1/TRBV3-2
clone size: NA
D gene: NA
J gene: TRBJ1-5
CDR3 protein: CASSQDRDQPQHF
CDR3 DNA: TGTGCCAGCAGCCAAGACCGTGATCAGCCCCAGCATTTT

V gene: TRBV5-4
clone size: once
D gene: TRBD2
J gene: TRBJ2-3
CDR3 protein: CASSTRTSGATSTDTQYF
CDR3 DNA: TGTGCCAGCAGTACCCGGACTAGCGGGGCCACCAGCACAGATACGCAGTATTTT

V gene: TRBV5-4
clone size: few
D gene: TRBD1
J gene: TRBJ1-2
CDR3 protein: CASSYYDRGLGYTF
CDR3 DNA: TGTGCCAGCAGCTACTACGACAGGGGGCTAGGCTACACCTTC

V gene: TRBV3-1/TRBV3-2
clone size: NA
D gene: NA
J gene: TRBJ2-4
CDR3 protein: CASLGIRKDRLGNIQYF
CDR3 DNA: TGTGCCAGCTTGGGTATTAGAAAGGACAGACTCGGAAACATTCAGTACTTC

V gene: TRBV18
clone size: NA
D gene: NA
J gene: TRBJ1-5
CDR3 protein: CASSPPMTPKNQPQHF
CDR3 DNA: TGTGCCAGCTCACCACCCATGACACCCAAGAATCAGCCCCAGCATTTT

V gene: TRBV5-4
clone size: few
D gene: TRBD1
J gene: TRBJ2-7
CDR3 protein: CASSYDRGSYEQYF
CDR3 DNA: TGTGCCAGCAGTTATGACAGGGGATCCTACGAGCAGTACTTC

V gene: TRBV7-9
clone size: NA
D gene: NA
J gene: TRBJ2-6
CDR3 protein: CASRLEGAGANVLTF
CDR3 DNA: TGTGCCAGCAGGCTAGAGGGTGCTGGGGCCAACGTCCTGACTTTC

V gene: TRBV12-3/TRBV12-4
clone size: NA
D gene: NA
J gene: TRBJ2-3
CDR3 protein: CASSERLDTQYF
CDR3 DNA: TGTGCCAGCAGCGAGCGCCTTGATACGCAGTATTTT

V gene: TRBV11-2
clone size: NA
D gene: NA
J gene: TRBJ2-7
CDR3 protein: CASSDPASRGRIDEQYF
CDR3 DNA: TGTGCCAGCAGCGACCCAGCCTCCCGGGGGCGCATTGACGAGCAGTACTTC

V gene: TRBV2
clone size: NA
D gene: NA
J gene: TRBJ1-4
CDR3 protein: CASRGLREKLFF
CDR3 DNA: TGTGCCAGCAGGGGGCTTAGAGAAAAACTGTTTTTT

V gene: TRBV2
clone size: NA
D gene: NA
J gene: TRBJ2-5
CDR3 protein: CASSFIKETQYF
CDR3 DNA: TGTGCCAGCAGTTTTATTAAAGAGACCCAGTACTTC

V gene: TRBV10-1
clone size: few
D gene: NA
J gene: TRBJ2-3
CDR3 protein: CASSRTTRDTQYF
CDR3 DNA: TGCGCCAGCAGTAGGACAACAAGGGATACGCAGTATTTT

V gene: TRBV27
clone size: NA
D gene: NA
J gene: TRBJ1-2
CDR3 protein: CARGLRGGGGYTF
CDR3 DNA: TGTGCCAGAGGATTGAGGGGGGGAGGTGGCTACACCTTC

V gene: TRBV30
clone size: NA
D gene: TRBD2
J gene: TRBJ2-7
CDR3 protein: CAWSRSSGNSYEQYF
CDR3 DNA: TGTGCCTGGAGCCGTTCTAGCGGGAACTCCTACGAGCAGTACTTC

V gene: TRBV9
clone size: NA
D gene: TRBD2
J gene: TRBJ2-1
CDR3 protein: CASSATGTSGNEQFF
CDR3 DNA: TGTGCCAGCAGCGCGACCGGGACTAGCGGAAATGAGCAGTTCTTC

V gene: TRBV6-2/TRBV6-3
clone size: NA
D gene: TRBD1
J gene: TRBJ2-5
CDR3 protein: CASSYFVTGTGKETQYF
CDR3 DNA: TGTGCCAGCAGTTACTTCGTAACCGGGACAGGGAAAGAGACCCAGTACTTC

V gene: TRBV9
clone size: NA
D gene: NA
J gene: TRBJ2-5
CDR3 protein: CASSARGAGGVGAETQYF
CDR3 DNA: TGTGCCAGCAGCGCCCGGGGGGCAGGGGGCGTTGGTGCGGAGACCCAGTACTTC

V gene: TRBV6-5
clone size: NA
D gene: TRBD1
J gene: TRBJ1-5
CDR3 protein: CASSLGQGNNQPQHF
CDR3 DNA: TGTGCCAGCAGTCTGGGACAGGGAAACAATCAGCCCCAGCATTTT

V gene: TRBV2
clone size: NA
D gene: NA
J gene: TRBJ1-1
CDR3 protein: CASTEGTNTEAFF
CDR3 DNA: TGTGCCAGCACCGAGGGGACGAACACTGAAGCTTTCTTT

V gene: TRBV2
clone size: NA
D gene: NA
J gene: TRBJ1-2
CDR3 protein: CASSEERLSDGYTF
CDR3 DNA: TGTGCCAGCAGTGAAGAACGGCTATCGGATGGCTACACCTTC

V gene: TRBV6-5
clone size: NA
D gene: NA
J gene: TRBJ1-2
CDR3 protein: CASSTSLTGSTGYTF
CDR3 DNA: TGTGCCAGCAGTACCAGCCTGACAGGATCGACCGGCTACACCTTC

V gene: TRBV5-4
clone size: NA
D gene: TRBD2
J gene: TRBJ2-7
CDR3 protein: CASRRQTSGSYEQYF
CDR3 DNA: TGTGCCAGCAGACGCCAGACTAGCGGGAGCTACGAGCAGTACTTC

V gene: TRBV6-1
clone size: many
D gene: NA
J gene: TRBJ2-3
CDR3 protein: CASSEGRRGGAGDTQYF
CDR3 DNA: TGTGCCAGCAGTGAAGGTCGGCGTGGGGGCGCCGGAGATACGCAGTATTTT

V gene: TRBV5-8
clone size: few
D gene: TRBD1
J gene: TRBJ1-1
CDR3 protein: CASSETGGLGGAFF
CDR3 DNA: TGTGCCAGCAGCGAGACAGGGGGCTTGGGGGGAGCTTTCTTT

V gene: TRBV6-2/TRBV6-3
clone size: NA
D gene: NA
J gene: TRBJ1-1
CDR3 protein: CASSYSKGGVNTEAFF
CDR3 DNA: TGTGCCAGCAGTTACTCGAAGGGGGGAGTGAACACTGAAGCTTTCTTT

V gene: TRBV5-1
clone size: NA
D gene: NA
J gene: TRBJ1-1
CDR3 protein: CASSLAGGELDTEAFF
CDR3 DNA: TGCGCCAGCAGCTTGGCCGGCGGGGAGTTGGACACTGAAGCTTTCTTT

V gene: TRBV11-2
clone size: NA
D gene: NA
J gene: TRBJ1-1
CDR3 protein: CASSLAGREAFF
CDR3 DNA: TGTGCCAGCAGCTTAGCCGGACGTGAAGCTTTCTTT

V gene: TRBV5-1
clone size: NA
D gene: NA
J gene: TRBJ1-6
CDR3 protein: CASSFLGYSNSPLHF
CDR3 DNA: TGCGCCAGCAGCTTTTTGGGATACAGTAATTCACCCCTCCACTTT

V gene: TRBV20-1
clone size: NA
D gene: NA
J gene: TRBJ1-2
CDR3 protein: CSAPSYGYTF
CDR3 DNA: TGCAGTGCGCCCTCCTATGGCTACACCTTC

V gene: TRBV7-2
clone size: NA
D gene: NA
J gene: TRBJ1-1
CDR3 protein: CASSLAAGYNTEAFF
CDR3 DNA: TGTGCCAGCAGCTTAGCGGCAGGGTACAACACTGAAGCTTTCTTT

V gene: TRBV6-1
clone size: NA
D gene: NA
J gene: TRBJ2-1
CDR3 protein: CASSESDEQFF
CDR3 DNA: TGTGCCAGCAGTGAAAGCGATGAGCAGTTCTTC